The next 22 T cell receptor beta chains were all read from a single sample in a study of identical twins. In TCRdb, the 5' RACE reads were re-called with MiXCR into one record per CDR3 protein. The sample carries fewer than 500,000 distinct CDR3 sequences, less than 25% recorded once. These data also formed part of another study, on T cells expressing NK-cell markers.

The source material was CD4+ T cells sorted from blood. The receptor source for this set is a woman younger than 30 in good health.

The CDR3 DNA reads TGTGCCAGCAACCTTACCGGGGAGCTGTTTTTT. Its protein is CASNLTGELFF. This chain joins TRBV11-3 and TRBJ2-2; the D is unclear. Per the germline V gene, CDR1 is SGHNT and CDR2 is YENEEA. This CDR3 has 11 amino acids. Trimming shortened V by 7 bases and J by 5 bases, and 5 bases separated the two germline ends. Variable domain in full (rest from reference TRBV11-3 and TRBJ2-2): EAGVVQSPRYKIIEKKQPVAFWCNPISGHNTLYWYLQNLGQGPELLIRYENEEAVDDSQLPKDRFSAERLKGVDSTLKIQPAELGDSAVYLCASNLTGELFFGEGSRLTVL.

The gene calls are TRBV20-1 and TRBJ2-2; possibly TRBD2 for D (6 bases). The length of the CDR3 is 15 residues. Germline lookup yields CDR1 DFQATT and CDR2 SNEGSKA (reference sequence). Trimming shortened V by 3 bases and J by 0 bases, and 11 bases separated the two germline ends. The CDR3 DNA sequence: TGCAGTGCTAGGACGGGAGCGACGAACACCGGGGAGCTGTTTTTT. Its translation: CSARTGATNTGELFF.

This clonotype was counted a few times. V gene TRBV12-3 or TRBV12-4 combines with J gene TRBJ2-1, with 10 bases identical to TRBD2. CDR3 length: 15 amino acids. V lost 1 base, J lost 10 bases, and 7 bases stayed unmatched. CDR3 region: CASSLDSGRAYEQFF. In nucleotides, the CDR3 is TGTGCCAGCAGTTTAGACAGCGGGAGGGCCTACGAGCAGTTCTTC.

The V gene is TRBV20-1, the J gene TRBJ2-7; 10 nucleotides match TRBD1. Germline CDR1 is DFQATT and CDR2 is SNEGSKA (reference sequence). Trimming removed 8 bases from V and 4 bases from J; junction bases left unmatched: 8. The CDR3 covers 13 residues. Here the CDR3 DNA reads TGCAGTATGAACCGGGACAGGGGATACGAGCAGTACTTC. Encoded protein: CSMNRDRGYEQYF.

This clonotype was counted once. The chain is built from TRBV11-2 and TRBJ2-3; TRBD2 agrees at 15 bases. The CDR3 runs 19 residues. In germline, CDR1 is SGHAT, CDR2 FQNNGV. V dropped 1 base and J dropped 4; count of bases not matched to a gene: 9. The CDR3 DNA reads as TGTGCCAGCAGCTTAGGTGGACTAGCGGGAGGGCCAAGAGCAGATACGCAGTATTTT. This gives the protein CASSLGGLAGGPRADTQYF.

This clonotype was picked up a small number of times. This chain joins TRBV5-1 and TRBJ2-7; 8 bases match TRBD1. V dropped 5 bases and J dropped 2; count of bases not matched to a gene: 12. The CDR3 loop spans 16 amino acids. Germline V CDR1 and CDR2: SGHRS, YFSETQ. CDR3 loop: CASSNSGGTGTYEQYF. The CDR3 nucleotides read TGCGCCAGCAGTAACTCTGGCGGGACAGGTACCTACGAGCAGTACTTC.

The table lists this clonotype with many counts. CDR3: CSVLFPNTFNEQFF. The CDR3, as DNA: TGCAGCGTTCTTTTTCCTAACACGTTCAATGAGCAGTTCTTC. This chain connects TRBV29-1 to TRBJ2-1; no definite D call. The CDR3 has 14 residues. Germline V gives CDR1 SQVTM, CDR2 ANQGSEA. The V gene lost 5 bases and the J gene lost 6 bases, with 17 bases spanning the gap.

This clonotype has only a few counts. The chain is built from TRBV15 and TRBJ1-1; TRBD1 might be the D (6 bases). V lost 7 bases, J lost 10 bases, and 25 bases lay in between. The length of the CDR3 is 15 residues. The germline gives CDR1 LNHNV, CDR2 YYDKDF (reference sequence). Here the CDR3 DNA reads TGTGCCACCATGTCGAGGGGGGACCTGGCGGCGGGAGCTTTCTTT. It is translated as CATMSRGDLAAGAFF. The full variable domain, rest sourced from reference TRBV15 and TRBJ1-1, is DAMVIQNPRYQVTQFGKPVTLSCSQTLNHNVMYWYQQKSSQAPKLLFHYYDKDFNNEADTPDNFQSRRPNTSFCFLDIRSPGLGDTAMYLCATMSRGDLAAGAFFGQGTRLTVV.

In its sample, this clonotype was seen a few times. The chain couples TRBV9 to TRBJ2-1; D may be TRBD1 (6 bases). Per the germline V gene, CDR1 is SGDLS and CDR2 is YYNGEE. This CDR3 region has 18 residues. V was clipped by 0 bases and J by 5 bases, with 21 bases between them. Here the CDR3 reads CASSVAGQILNYNNEQFF. The CDR3 region has the DNA TGTGCCAGCAGCGTAGCCGGACAGATCCTTAATTATAACAATGAGCAGTTCTTC.

The chain uses TRBV24-1 and TRBJ2-3; TRBD1 is a possible D gene (6 bases). V was pared by 7 bases and J by 2 bases, with 9 bases between. The CDR3 is 13 amino acids. Germline lookup yields CDR1 KGHDR and CDR2 SFDVKD. The CDR3: CATRGGYTDTQYF. CDR3 sequence (DNA): TGTGCCACCAGAGGGGGTTACACAGATACGCAGTATTTT.

CDR3 amino acids: CSVEPSPGRTQYF. In nucleotides, the CDR3 is TGCAGCGTTGAGCCTAGCCCGGGGCGGACCCAGTACTTC. The chain combines TRBV29-1 with TRBJ2-5; either TRBD1 or TRBD2 may fit D (5 bases each). The CDR3 has 13 residues. V dropped 3 bases and J dropped 7 bases, with 15 bases sitting between them. Germline values: CDR1 SQVTM, CDR2 ANQGSEA.

The genes are TRBV27 and TRBJ2-4, with 8 nucleotides matching TRBD2. CDR1 is MNHEY and CDR2 is SMNVEV in the germline V gene (reference sequence). There are 14 residues in the CDR3. Trimming cost V 4 bases and J 3 bases; bases outside gene matches: 2. CDR3 amino acids: CASSSSGGKNIQYF. The DNA of the CDR3 is TGTGCCAGCAGTTCCAGCGGGGGCAAAAACATTCAGTACTTC.

The chain is built from TRBV27 and TRBJ1-1, with 8 bases identical to TRBD1. CDR3 length equals 13 residues. The V segment lost 5 bases and the J segment 7 bases; nucleotides outside the gene matches: 6. Germline loops: CDR1 MNHEY, CDR2 SMNVEV (reference sequence). This chain's CDR3 is CASSPAGGLEAFF. The CDR3 DNA is TGTGCCAGCAGTCCCGCAGGGGGCCTTGAAGCTTTCTTT.

J is TRBJ2-1 and V is TRBV30; TRBD2 agrees at 8 bases. V was pared by 4 bases and J by 5 bases, with 13 bases of the junction left unmatched. CDR1 is GTSNPN and CDR2 is SVGIG in the germline V gene (reference sequence). The CDR3 has 16 residues. Written as DNA, the CDR3 is TGTGCCTGGAAAAGAGGGTGGGGAGCGGGGGACAATGAGCAGTTCTTC. Translated, it gives CAWKRGWGAGDNEQFF. The variable domain in full, with the rest retrieved from reference TRBV30 and TRBJ2-1, is SQTIHQWPATLVQPVGSPLSLECTVEGTSNPNLYWYRQAAGRGLQLLFYSVGIGQISSEVPQNLSASRPQDRQFILSSKKLLLSDSGFYLCAWKRGWGAGDNEQFFGPGTRLTVL.

The rearrangement uses TRBV5-1 and TRBJ2-7, with D tentatively TRBD2 (6 bases). Trimming shortened V by 3 bases and J by 6 bases, and 16 bases separated the two germline ends. The CDR3 totals 14 residues. Germline CDR1 is SGHRS and CDR2 is YFSETQ. CDR3 sequence reads: CASSSARGTSEQYF. The CDR3 DNA reads as TGCGCCAGCAGCTCCGCGCGGGGAACGTCCGAGCAGTACTTC.

This clonotype was counted ten times or more. The chain recombines TRBV18 with TRBJ2-7; D possibly corresponds to TRBD1 (5 bases). Germline V gene sequence: CDR1 KGHSH, CDR2 LQKENI. The CDR3 sequence is 14 residues long. The V and J ends lost 3 bases and 5 bases respectively, with 14 bases between them. In DNA form, the CDR3 reads TGTGCCAGCTCACCGAGTTCCAGGGAAGACGAGCAGTACTTC. This codes for CASSPSSREDEQYF.

V and J are TRBV2 and TRBJ2-1; 7 bases fit TRBD1. Germline CDR1 is SNHLY and CDR2 is FYNNEI. This CDR3 has 13 amino acids. The V segment lost 6 bases and the J segment 8 bases; nucleotides outside the gene matches: 7. The CDR3 loop is CASSVTGFDEQFF. CDR3 sequence (DNA): TGTGCCAGCAGCGTGACAGGGTTCGATGAGCAGTTCTTC.

This clonotype was counted a few times. The J gene is TRBJ2-1, the V gene TRBV6-4, with 9 bases matching TRBD1. This CDR3 spans 15 amino acids. Germline trimming cut 6 bases from V and 9 bases from J; bases unmatched to any gene: 12. The germline gives CDR1 MRHNA, CDR2 SNTAGT. CDR3 bases: TGTGCCAGCAGCAGTCCCTACAGGGGGCCGGTTGAGCAGTTCTTC. This gives the protein CASSSPYRGPVEQFF.

This chain joins TRBV5-1 and TRBJ2-2; D ambiguous. The germline CDR1 and CDR2 sequences are SGHRS and YFSETQ. CDR3 size: 15 residues. Trimming left V 3 bases short and J 6 bases short, with 15 bases between. The DNA for the CDR3 is TGCGCCAGCAGCTCTACGGTGGGCTCACCCGGGGAGCTGTTTTTT. Amino acid sequence: CASSSTVGSPGELFF.

The chain joins TRBV18 to TRBJ1-6; D is perhaps TRBD1 (5 bases). Germline V lookup: CDR1 KGHSH, CDR2 LQKENI. CDR3 length equals 16 residues. Trimming took 5 bases from V and 8 from J, leaving 19 bases between them. CDR3: CASSGRRGGQDSPLHF. Here the CDR3 DNA reads TGTGCCAGCTCAGGCCGGAGGGGCGGTCAGGATTCACCCCTCCACTTT.

The chain is built from TRBV6-2 or TRBV6-3 and TRBJ2-7; unclear D gene. CDR1 is MNHEY and CDR2 is SVGEGT in the germline V gene. Trimming pared 7 bases from V and 0 bases from J, leaving 10 bases between. CDR3 length: 13 amino acids. This CDR3 reads CASNNGGSYEQYF. The CDR3 bases are TGTGCCAGCAACAACGGTGGCTCCTACGAGCAGTACTTC.

This clonotype was counted between two and nine times. This rearrangement joins TRBV29-1 to TRBJ2-2; TRBD1 matches 9 bases. This CDR3 contains 13 residues. CDR1 and CDR2 from the germline V gene are SQVTM and ANQGSEA. The V segment lost 6 bases and the J segment 4 bases; nucleotides outside the gene matches: 3. The CDR3 DNA sequence: TGCAGCGTCGGGACAGGGTTCACCGGGGAGCTGTTTTTT. Its protein is CSVGTGFTGELFF.